This T cell receptor (beta chain) was documented in a study of T cells after yellow fever vaccination. By 5'RACE template switching, TCR cDNA was produced, with a universal primer site and UMIs added in the process. TCRdb passed the 5' RACE reads through MiXCR, listing each CDR3 protein once. The sample holds roughly 180,000 distinct CDR3 sequences; roughly 6.4% are singletons and the top ten take roughly 3%. The CDR3 spans 11 residues. V shed 3 bases, J shed 12 bases, and the junction held 4 bases outside the gene matches. Looked up from germline, CDR1 is DFQATT and CDR2 is SNEGSKA (reference sequence). This clonotype has a count of ten or more.

The chain couples TRBV20-1 to TRBJ2-1, with TRBD2 matching 8 bases. The sequences come from CD4+ T cells sorted from PBMCs, collected on the day of the first yellow fever vaccination. This receptor was obtained from a man aged 18 to 35 who received the YFV17D yellow fever vaccine. CDR3 amino acids: CSASDTSGQFF. As DNA, the CDR3 is TGCAGTGCTAGCGATACTAGCGGGCAGTTCTTC.